This T cell receptor beta chain originates from a study of blood T cells in healthy people across ages. A J-beta primer mix and a sample-barcoded 5' primer were used in a second PCR of roughly 6 to 11 cycles. From the 5' RACE reads, TCRdb called clonotypes with MiXCR, one entry per CDR3 protein. Of 600,000 or so distinct CDR3 sequences listed, around 21% are singletons. Germline CDR1 reads SEHNR; CDR2 reads FQNEAQ (reference sequence). The CDR3 is made up of 14 amino acids. V gave up 2 bases and J gave up 7 bases, with 12 bases separating them. Sequencing was performed on blood. The chain is built from TRBV7-9 and TRBJ2-1; tentative D call: TRBD1 (6 bases). The TCR sequence derives from a man between 65 and 85 years old in good health. DNA for the CDR3: TGTGCCAGCAGCTTAATGCAGGGGCTGAATGAGCAGTTCTTC. Amino acid sequence: CASSLMQGLNEQFF.